Presented here are 4 T cell receptor beta chains from one specimen sequenced in a study of cytotoxic CD8 clonotypes in ibrutinib-treated CLL. Repertoires were generated with immunoSEQ multiplex PCR, while TCRdb's copy carries only in-frame clones and drops some. This sample has more than 200,000 clones, with roughly 79% found just once. Sequences were derived from PBMCs, sampled after 12 months of ibrutinib treatment. The receptors originated from a human donor with chronic lymphocytic leukemia.

About this clone: Other DNA sequences from this sample encode an identical CDR3 as well. This chain uses TRBV5-1 with TRBJ1-2; D gene ambiguous. Trimming removed 4 bases at V and 1 base at J, with 11 bases between. Germline lookup yields CDR1 SGHRS and CDR2 YFSETQ. The length of the CDR3 is 14 residues. As DNA, the CDR3 is TGCGCCAGCAGCCTGGGCGACCGTAACTATGGCTACACCTTC. This codes for CASSLGDRNYGYTF.

This chain links TRBV10-3 with TRBJ1-5; D unclear. The CDR3 consists of 13 residues. Trimming took off 10 bases at V and 3 bases at J, with 13 bases between the two ends. Germline CDR1 ENHRY, CDR2 SYGVKD. In DNA form, the CDR3 reads TGTGCCACCCAGCCCACGCCCAATCAGCCCCAGCATTTT. It is translated as CATQPTPNQPQHF.

The chain has TRBV29-1 and TRBJ1-1; no reliable D call. In germline, CDR1 is SQVTM, CDR2 ANQGSEA. The CDR3 has 11 residues. V lost 7 bases, J lost 3 bases, and 9 bases lay in between. Here the CDR3 reads CSGVVDTEAFF. The CDR3 coding sequence is TGCAGCGGTGTAGTGGACACTGAAGCTTTCTTT.

The J gene is TRBJ1-2, the V gene TRBV4-2; no reliable D call. Deletions cut 4 bases from V and 2 bases from J, with 11 bases between. In germline, CDR1 is LGHNA, CDR2 YNFKEQ. The CDR3 is made up of 14 amino acids. The DNA for the CDR3 is TGTGCCAGCAGCCCGCAGGAGATGAACTATGGCTACACCTTC. This codes for CASSPQEMNYGYTF.